The 30 T cell receptor beta chains below come from one sample, sequenced in a study of T cells after yellow fever vaccination. TCRdb re-called the 5' RACE reads through MiXCR, storing one row per CDR3 protein. Altogether some 300,000 distinct CDR3 sequences are present, roughly 8.4% being singletons, with the ten largest covering roughly 15%. Sequenced material: PBMCs, taken about 41 days after the first yellow fever vaccination. These receptor sequences come from a man aged 18 to 29 who received the YFV17D yellow fever vaccine.

This clonotype appeared a few times. The V gene is TRBV10-3, the J gene TRBJ2-7; no firm D call. The CDR3 consists of 13 residues. V was pared by 4 bases and J by 2 bases, with 9 bases between. Germline V CDR1 and CDR2: ENHRY, SYGVKD. CDR3 sequence reads: CAISGPGTYEQYF. The CDR3 DNA reads as TGTGCCATCAGTGGGCCAGGTACCTACGAGCAGTACTTC.

The V and J genes are TRBV7-2 and TRBJ2-3, with 8 bases lining up with TRBD2. V dropped 3 bases and J dropped 4; count of bases not matched to a gene: 6. From germline, CDR1 is SGHTA and CDR2 FQGNSA. The CDR3 loop spans 15 amino acids. CDR3 DNA: TGTGCCAGCAGCTTCTGGCGGGGGGCCCCAGATACGCAGTATTTT. This translates into CASSFWRGAPDTQYF.

This clonotype turned up a few times. The chain has TRBV2 and TRBJ1-2; 10 nucleotides line up with TRBD1. The germline V gene has CDR1 SNHLY and CDR2 FYNNEI. The CDR3 has 14 amino acids. V was pared by 8 bases and J by 1 base, with 4 bases of the junction left unmatched. The CDR3: CASGGQGGNYGYTF. The CDR3 DNA reads TGTGCCAGCGGTGGACAGGGGGGTAACTATGGCTACACCTTC. The variable domain in full, with the rest retrieved from reference TRBV2 and TRBJ1-2, is EPEVTQTPSHQVTQMGQEVILRCVPISNHLYFYWYRQILGQKVEFLVSFYNNEISEKSEIFDDQFSVERPDGSNFTLKIRSTKLEDSAMYFCASGGQGGNYGYTFGSGTRLTVV.

This clonotype was counted a few times. Here the CDR3 DNA reads TGTGCCAGCCAAGGACAGGGGGACGCACCCCTCCACTTT. Translated: CASQGQGDAPLHF. V is TRBV2 and J is TRBJ1-6; 10 bases map to TRBD1. This CDR3 has 13 amino acids. Germline V CDR1 and CDR2: SNHLY, FYNNEI. Trimming took 8 bases from V and 11 from J; bases not matched to a gene: 6.

This clonotype has ten or more counts. This chain connects TRBV4-3 to TRBJ2-1, with D possibly TRBD2 on 6 matching bases. Germline V gene data show CDR1 as LGHNA and CDR2 as YSLEER. The CDR3 length is 15 residues. The V gene lost 4 bases and the J gene lost 2 bases, with 12 bases spanning the gap. CDR3 in amino acids: CASSPGTAPYNEQFF. DNA of the CDR3: TGCGCCAGCAGCCCAGGGACTGCCCCCTACAATGAGCAGTTCTTC.

The chain carries TRBV20-1 and TRBJ2-3; 7 nucleotides agree with TRBD1. The V gene end was trimmed by 0 bases and the J gene end by 2 bases; junction bases not matched to a gene: 5. This CDR3 comprises 15 residues. Germline CDR1 is DFQATT and CDR2 is SNEGSKA (reference sequence). DNA for the CDR3: TGCAGTGCTAGAGATACGGGACAGCCCACAGATACGCAGTATTTT. It specifies CSARDTGQPTDTQYF.

This clonotype was seen ten or more times. The V gene is TRBV5-4, the J gene TRBJ1-2; 7 positions match TRBD1. From germline, CDR1 is SGHNT and CDR2 YYREEE (reference sequence). With 3 bases clipped from V and 6 bases from J, the junction kept 5 bases outside the gene matches. The CDR3 covers 13 residues. CDR3 sequence reads: CASSSRQGDGYTF. The DNA for the CDR3 is TGTGCCAGCAGCTCCCGACAGGGAGATGGCTACACCTTC. The whole variable domain, filled in from reference TRBV5-4 and TRBJ1-2, reads ETGVTQSPTHLIKTRGQQVTLRCSSQSGHNTVSWYQQALGQGPQFIFQYYREEENGRGNFPPRFSGLQFPNYSSELNVNALELDDSALYLCASSSRQGDGYTFGSGTRLTVV.

The V and J genes are TRBV5-5 and TRBJ1-1; D gene ambiguous. CDR1 SGHKS and CDR2 YYEKEE come from the germline V gene (reference sequence). The CDR3 spans 15 residues. With 4 bases removed from V and 2 bases from J, the gap between germline ends came to 15 bases. The CDR3 spells CASSPPLNYNTEAFF. The CDR3 nucleotides read TGTGCCAGCAGCCCGCCCTTGAATTACAACACTGAAGCTTTCTTT.

This clonotype occurred a few times. The chain's CDR3 is CASRPAGRNTEAFF. In DNA, the CDR3 is TGTGCCAGCAGACCAGCCGGCCGCAACACTGAAGCTTTCTTT. V is TRBV11-1 and J is TRBJ1-1, with D unresolved. Trimming took off 6 bases at V and 2 bases at J, with 13 bases between the two ends. This CDR3 comprises 14 residues. Germline-derived CDR1 and CDR2 are SGHAT and FQDESV (reference sequence).

This clonotype occurred many times. The rearrangement joins TRBV7-2 to TRBJ1-4; D might be TRBD1 (6 bases). The germline V and J ends were trimmed by 5 bases and 5 bases, with 15 bases remaining between them. Germline V gives CDR1 SGHTA, CDR2 FQGNSA. The CDR3 consists of 15 residues. CDR3 in DNA: TGTGCCAGCAGCGAACGGGGGGGCAGGAATGAAAAACTGTTTTTT. As protein: CASSERGGRNEKLFF.

This clonotype was counted at least ten times. The chain links TRBV7-2 to TRBJ1-2; D not resolved. Germline CDR1 and CDR2: SGHTA and FQGNSA. With 2 bases removed from V and 2 bases from J, the gap between germline ends came to 9 bases. This CDR3 spans 14 amino acids. The DNA for the CDR3 is TGTGCCAGCAGCTTAATAGGGCAGAACTATGGCTACACCTTC. It is translated as CASSLIGQNYGYTF. Using reference TRBV7-2 and TRBJ1-2 for the parts outside the CDR3, the full variable domain is GAGVSQSPSNKVTEKGKDVELRCDPISGHTALYWYRQSLGQGLEFLIYFQGNSAPDKSGLPSDRFSAERTGGSVSTLTIQRTQQEDSAVYLCASSLIGQNYGYTFGSGTRLTVV.

To note about this clonotype: Germline and junction disagree at one end, which may indicate a read error. The chain has TRBV20-1 and TRBJ2-1; 9 bases are shared with TRBD2. The CDR3 spans 16 residues. Germline CDR1 is DFQATT and CDR2 is SNEGSKA (reference sequence). The CDR3, as DNA: TGCTGTGCTAGCCTAGCGGGACCGACCTCCTACAATGAGCAGTTCTTC. Translating it yields CCASLAGPTSYNEQFF.

The chain couples TRBV29-1 to TRBJ2-1; D is unresolved. The CDR3 covers 12 residues. Trimming pared 7 bases from V and 1 base from J, leaving 8 bases between. Germline-derived CDR1 and CDR2 are SQVTM and ANQGSEA. The CDR3 region is CSASHSYNEQFF. The CDR3 bases are TGCAGCGCTTCTCATTCCTACAATGAGCAGTTCTTC.

The V gene is TRBV10-3, the J gene TRBJ1-1; D is uncertain. In germline, CDR1 is ENHRY, CDR2 SYGVKD. The CDR3 totals 15 residues. Trimming left V 3 bases short and J 3 bases short, with 14 bases between. This CDR3 is CAISDSSGWDTEAFF. CDR3 bases: TGTGCCATCAGTGACTCAAGCGGTTGGGACACTGAAGCTTTCTTT.

A few counts support this clonotype. The V gene is TRBV24-1, the J gene TRBJ2-2, with a weak D call TRBD2 (5 bases). Germline lookup yields CDR1 KGHDR and CDR2 SFDVKD. CDR3 size: 17 residues. With 4 bases removed from V and 6 bases from J, the gap between germline ends came to 20 bases. CDR3 nucleotide sequence: TGTGCCACCAGTGACCCCACCGACCCAGAGAGGGCCGGGGAGCTGTTTTTT. Encoded protein: CATSDPTDPERAGELFF.

This clonotype has ten or more counts. CDR3 loop: CASSLYHLQETQYF. CDR3 DNA: TGCGCCAGCAGCCTGTATCACTTGCAAGAGACCCAGTACTTC. The J gene is TRBJ2-5, the V gene TRBV4-1; no reliable D call. This CDR3 has 14 amino acids. V lost 4 bases to trimming and J lost 2 bases, with 11 bases between them. Germline loops: CDR1 MGHRA, CDR2 YSYEKL.

This clonotype was seen only a few times. The chain couples TRBV4-2 to TRBJ2-3, with D possibly being TRBD2 (5 bases). CDR1 and CDR2 from the germline V gene are LGHNA and YNFKEQ. The V end lost 2 bases, the J end lost 4 bases, and 10 bases lay between the germline ends. The CDR3 contains 14 residues. The CDR3 protein is CASSQQRVSDTQYF. CDR3 coding DNA: TGTGCCAGCAGCCAACAGAGGGTATCAGATACGCAGTATTTT.

This clonotype was picked up a small number of times. V and J are TRBV6-1 and TRBJ2-3, with TRBD2 identical over 8 bases. V lost 6 bases to trimming and J lost 4 bases; unmatched junction nucleotides: 9. This CDR3 is built from 15 residues. Germline V gene data show CDR1 as MNHNS and CDR2 as SASEGT. CDR3 bases: TGTGCCAGCAGGAACGAGCCGGGGGGGCCAGATACGCAGTATTTT. Its protein is CASRNEPGGPDTQYF.

The rearrangement links TRBV7-2 to TRBJ1-5, with unresolved D. The CDR3 loop spans 13 amino acids. Germline-derived CDR1 and CDR2 are SGHTA and FQGNSA. V was trimmed by 3 bases and J by 5 bases, leaving 8 bases between them. The DNA for the CDR3 is TGTGCCAGCAGCTTTCTTGCCGATCAGCCCCAGCATTTT. This sequence encodes CASSFLADQPQHF.

The chain couples TRBV5-6 to TRBJ2-6; 7 positions match TRBD1. The CDR3 has 19 amino acids. In germline, CDR1 is SGHDT, CDR2 YYEEEE. V lost 4 bases, J lost 4 bases, and 17 bases stayed unmatched. CDR3 region: CASSDPQGSALSGANVLTF. In DNA, the CDR3 is TGTGCCAGCAGCGACCCACAGGGGTCCGCTCTTTCCGGGGCCAACGTCCTGACTTTC.

The chain couples TRBV20-1 to TRBJ1-5; the D gene is possibly TRBD1 (5 bases). CDR1 is DFQATT and CDR2 is SNEGSKA in the germline V gene (reference sequence). The CDR3 spans 14 residues. The V end lost 0 bases, the J end lost 4 bases, and 10 bases lay between the germline ends. For the CDR3, the DNA is TGCAGTGCTAGAGACCGGGACGTGAATCAGCCCCAGCATTTT. It codes for CSARDRDVNQPQHF.

This clonotype was detected only a few times. The chain is built from TRBV7-2 and TRBJ1-1; tentative D call: TRBD1 (5 bases). The length of the CDR3 is 15 residues. Trimming cost V 6 bases and J 0 bases, with 14 bases left between them. Germline V gene sequence: CDR1 SGHTA, CDR2 FQGNSA. In DNA form, the CDR3 reads TGTGCCAGCAGGATGACCGGGACTGTGAACACTGAAGCTTTCTTT. It yields the protein CASRMTGTVNTEAFF.

The rearrangement uses TRBV10-1 and TRBJ2-3; TRBD2 matches 8 bases. Trimming removed 6 bases from V and 4 bases from J; junction bases left unmatched: 3. The CDR3 contains 13 residues. The germline CDR1 and CDR2 sequences are WNHNN and SYGVQD (reference sequence). Here the CDR3 DNA reads TGCGCCAGCAGAGCGGGGGACGCAGATACGCAGTATTTT. It codes for CASRAGDADTQYF.

This clonotype was detected only a few times. At one end the junction does not follow the germline gene, possibly because of a read error. The rearrangement links TRBV7-7 to TRBJ2-3, with TRBD2 identical over 14 bases. Germline CDR1 reads SSHAT; CDR2 reads FNYEAQ (reference sequence). The CDR3 consists of 19 residues. The CDR3 nucleotides are TGTGCTAGCAGCTTAGGGACTAGCGGGGGCCCAACCCTAGGAGATACGCAGTATTTT. Protein: CASSLGTSGGPTLGDTQYF. The full variable domain, its missing parts supplied by reference TRBV7-7 and TRBJ2-3, is GAGVSQSPRYKVTKRGQDVTLRCDPISSHATLYWYQQALGQGPEFLTYFNYEAQPDKSGLPSDRFSAERPEGSISTLTIQRTEQRDSAMYRCASSLGTSGGPTLGDTQYFGPGTRLTVL.

The rearrangement uses TRBV6-2 or TRBV6-3 and TRBJ2-7; maybe TRBD1 (5 bases). The germline CDR1 and CDR2 sequences are MNHEY and SVGEGT. This CDR3 has 15 residues. V was clipped by 0 bases and J by 6 bases, with 15 bases between them. DNA for the CDR3: TGTGCCAGCAGTTACTCTTGGGGCAGCTGGGTCGAGCAGTACTTC. Its protein product is CASSYSWGSWVEQYF.

In its sample, this clonotype was seen a few times. The J gene is TRBJ2-5, the V gene TRBV11-2, with D possibly matching TRBD1 (6 bases). Germline-derived CDR1 and CDR2 are SGHAT and FQNNGV. Between the trimmed V and J ends, which lost 7 bases and 4 bases, there was a span of 13 bases. The CDR3 contains 13 residues. CDR3 amino acids: CASIGDNGETQYF. For the CDR3, the DNA is TGTGCCAGCATAGGGGACAATGGAGAGACCCAGTACTTC.

This clonotype was counted only a few times. The chain links TRBV7-9 to TRBJ1-1, with no clear D. The germline V gene has CDR1 SEHNR and CDR2 FQNEAQ (reference sequence). The CDR3 is 15 residues long. Deletions cut 5 bases from V and 1 base from J, with 14 bases between. The CDR3 sequence is CASSPVGGKNTEAFF. CDR3 sequence (DNA): TGTGCCAGCAGCCCCGTCGGTGGAAAGAACACTGAAGCTTTCTTT.

This clonotype was counted only a few times. The chain couples TRBV12-3 or TRBV12-4 to TRBJ2-5; D may correspond to TRBD1 or TRBD2 (5 bases each). The CDR3 sequence is 15 residues long. V was clipped by 5 bases and J by 5 bases, with 18 bases between them. The CDR3 protein is CASSPPGRLGETQYF. CDR3 coding DNA: TGTGCCAGCAGTCCGCCGGGACGTCTCGGGGAGACCCAGTACTTC.

There are a few counts of this clonotype. The chain joins TRBV20-1 to TRBJ2-3; D gene ambiguous. This CDR3 is built from 13 residues. Germline V lookup: CDR1 DFQATT, CDR2 SNEGSKA (reference sequence). Between the trimmed V and J ends, which lost 0 bases and 3 bases, there was a span of 7 bases. The CDR3 spells CSAREAVTDTQYF. The CDR3, as DNA: TGCAGTGCTAGAGAGGCGGTAACAGATACGCAGTATTTT.

Many counts were recorded for this clonotype. The chain uses TRBV20-1 and TRBJ2-1; a weak D match, TRBD1 (5 bases). Germline V lookup: CDR1 DFQATT, CDR2 SNEGSKA (reference sequence). CDR3 length: 15 amino acids. V was shortened by 3 bases and J by 0 bases, with 12 bases between the two germline ends. CDR3 sequence: CSARVGPSSYNEQFF. The DNA for the CDR3 is TGCAGTGCTAGGGTGGGGCCGAGCTCCTACAATGAGCAGTTCTTC.